A selection of T cell receptor beta chains follows, all from one sample in a study of cytomegalovirus exposure and HLA in healthy donors. Assay: immunoSEQ multiplex PCR; the TCRdb copy retains only in-frame clones and omits some. Among about 91,000 clones, around 86% were seen once, and the ten largest hold roughly 9%. Sequenced sample: PBMCs. These receptors were collected from a man aged 25 to 40 in good health and CMV-seropositive. The conserved cysteine and the conserved F or W are not part of the CDR3 here. A D gene is named only where the DNA matches it firmly. Size values are once, few and many counts, or a class for expanded clones, and some rows have none.

J gene: TRBJ1-1; CDR3 length: 15; V gene: TRBV9; clone size: NA; D gene: TRBD1; CDR3 protein: ASSVGDRGRLGTEAF
J gene: TRBJ2-7; CDR3 length: 12; V gene: TRBV28; clone size: medium-sized; D gene: NA; CDR3 protein: ATCPEGVFYEQY
J gene: TRBJ2-1; CDR3 length: 14; V gene: TRBV19; clone size: NA; D gene: TRBD2; CDR3 protein: ASTSGTSGSSNEQF
J gene: TRBJ1-5; CDR3 length: 12; V gene: TRBV28; clone size: NA; D gene: NA; CDR3 protein: ASRNWPLDQPQH
J gene: TRBJ2-1; CDR3 length: 12; V gene: TRBV27; clone size: NA; D gene: NA; CDR3 protein: ASSLGGTYNEQF
J gene: TRBJ2-7; CDR3 length: 15; V gene: TRBV7-3; clone size: NA; D gene: NA; CDR3 protein: ASSLTPSLDNPYEQY
J gene: TRBJ1-1; CDR3 length: 13; V gene: TRBV9; clone size: NA; D gene: NA; CDR3 protein: ASSVAETMNTEAF
J gene: TRBJ1-3; CDR3 length: 10; V gene: TRBV2; clone size: NA; D gene: NA; CDR3 protein: ASRAVGNTIY
J gene: TRBJ2-1; CDR3 length: 13; V gene: TRBV19; clone size: NA; D gene: TRBD1; CDR3 protein: ASSVPGTAYNEQF
J gene: TRBJ2-1; CDR3 length: 11; V gene: TRBV6-4; clone size: few; D gene: NA; CDR3 protein: ASSGGASNEQF
J gene: TRBJ2-1; CDR3 length: 11; V gene: TRBV29-1; clone size: NA; D gene: NA; CDR3 protein: SVTGVTYNEQF
J gene: TRBJ1-1; CDR3 length: 12; V gene: TRBV29-1; clone size: NA; D gene: TRBD1; CDR3 protein: SVNTGGGGTEAF
J gene: TRBJ2-2; CDR3 length: 14; V gene: TRBV25-1; clone size: NA; D gene: NA; CDR3 protein: ASSPPLGVGAGELF
J gene: TRBJ2-1; CDR3 length: 15; V gene: TRBV9; clone size: NA; D gene: NA; CDR3 protein: ASSVVGTKGSYNEQF
J gene: TRBJ1-4; CDR3 length: 13; V gene: TRBV7-2; clone size: NA; D gene: NA; CDR3 protein: ASSLALAGGEKLF
J gene: TRBJ1-4; CDR3 length: 10; V gene: TRBV5-1; clone size: few; D gene: NA; CDR3 protein: ASSFEREKLF
J gene: TRBJ2-5; CDR3 length: 13; V gene: TRBV10-1; clone size: NA; D gene: NA; CDR3 protein: ASSEGLGGQETQY
J gene: TRBJ1-1; CDR3 length: 14; V gene: TRBV28; clone size: NA; D gene: TRBD1; CDR3 protein: ASSFGATGGGTEAF
J gene: TRBJ2-7; CDR3 length: 17; V gene: TRBV4-1; clone size: NA; D gene: TRBD2; CDR3 protein: ASSQDLNSGSWGMYEQY
J gene: TRBJ2-7; CDR3 length: 14; V gene: TRBV5-1; clone size: NA; D gene: TRBD2; CDR3 protein: ASSLVLAGESYEQY
J gene: TRBJ1-6; CDR3 length: 12; V gene: TRBV15; clone size: once; D gene: NA; CDR3 protein: ATSPLGANSPLH